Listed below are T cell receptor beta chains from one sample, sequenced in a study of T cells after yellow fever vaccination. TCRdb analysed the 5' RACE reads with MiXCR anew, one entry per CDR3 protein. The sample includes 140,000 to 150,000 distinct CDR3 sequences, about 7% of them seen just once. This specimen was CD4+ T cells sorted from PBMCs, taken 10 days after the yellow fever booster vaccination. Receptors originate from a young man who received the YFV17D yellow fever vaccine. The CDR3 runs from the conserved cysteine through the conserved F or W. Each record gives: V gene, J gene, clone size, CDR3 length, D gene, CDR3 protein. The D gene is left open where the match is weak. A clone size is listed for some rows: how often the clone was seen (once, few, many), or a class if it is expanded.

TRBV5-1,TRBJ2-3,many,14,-,CASSLVSSSDTQYF
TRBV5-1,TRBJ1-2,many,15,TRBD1,CASSISSGTGTGYTF
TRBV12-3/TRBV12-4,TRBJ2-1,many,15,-,CASIGGTLSYNEQFF
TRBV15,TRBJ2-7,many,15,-,CATSRDRASSYEQYF
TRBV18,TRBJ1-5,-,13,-,CASSSQATQPQHF
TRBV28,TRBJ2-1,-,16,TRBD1,CAGSLGIGTGFGEQFF
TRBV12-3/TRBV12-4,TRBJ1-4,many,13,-,CASSQTDNEKLFF
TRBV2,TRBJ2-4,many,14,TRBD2,CASTVREGRNIQYF
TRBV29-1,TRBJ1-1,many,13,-,CSVGNVGTGEAFF
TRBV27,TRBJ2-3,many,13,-,CASSFTITDTQYF
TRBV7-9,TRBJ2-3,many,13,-,CATYRARTDTQYF
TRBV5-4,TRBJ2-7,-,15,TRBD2,CASSSGTSPFGEQYF
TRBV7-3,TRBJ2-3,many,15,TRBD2,CASSLGLAESDTQYF
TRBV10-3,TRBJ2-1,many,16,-,CAITTGGGGRGDEQFF
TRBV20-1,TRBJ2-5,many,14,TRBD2,CSGAASGRWETQYF
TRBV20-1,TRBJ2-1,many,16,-,CSARDPRQGGSYEQFF
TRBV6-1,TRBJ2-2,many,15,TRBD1,CASRSGQGRTGELFF
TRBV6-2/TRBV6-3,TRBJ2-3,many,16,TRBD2,CASSDPLATVTDTQYF
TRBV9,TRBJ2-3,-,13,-,CASSHQSMHPQYF
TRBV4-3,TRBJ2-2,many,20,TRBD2,CASSPALRTGLALNTGELFF
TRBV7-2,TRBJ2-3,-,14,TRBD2,CASSHSGTTDTQYF
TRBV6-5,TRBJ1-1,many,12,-,CASSSPETEAFF
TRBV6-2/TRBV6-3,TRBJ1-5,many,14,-,CASTIGSGGQPQHF
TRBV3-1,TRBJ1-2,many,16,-,CASTLRGARTTRDYTF
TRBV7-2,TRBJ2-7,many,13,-,CASSDGPRREQYF
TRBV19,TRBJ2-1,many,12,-,CASSIDRDEQFF
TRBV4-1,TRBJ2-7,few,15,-,CASSQGLEGAYEQYF
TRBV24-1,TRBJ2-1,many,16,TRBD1,CATSDYRDRDFNEQFF
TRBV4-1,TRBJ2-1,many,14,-,CASRRSGGSNEQFF
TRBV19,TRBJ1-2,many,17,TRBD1,CASSPQVGQGFNYGYTF
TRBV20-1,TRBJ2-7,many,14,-,CSATGGLASGEQYF
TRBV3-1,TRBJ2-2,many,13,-,CASSQVGGAELFF
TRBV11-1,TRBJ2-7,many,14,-,CASSLIGGSYEQYF
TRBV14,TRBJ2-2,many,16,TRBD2,CASSQKLAGNTGELFF
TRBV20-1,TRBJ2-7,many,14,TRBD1,CSAREFRQGLEQYF
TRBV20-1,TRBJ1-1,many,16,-,CSATPGGSVTNTEAFF
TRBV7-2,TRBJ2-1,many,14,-,CASSSTGAYNEQFF
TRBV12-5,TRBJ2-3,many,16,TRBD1,CASGKRTGVGTDTQYF
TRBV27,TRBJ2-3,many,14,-,CASSGIEVTDTQYF
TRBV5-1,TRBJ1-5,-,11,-,CANRLTQPQHF
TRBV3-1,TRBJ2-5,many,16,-,CASSPSWRGLQETQYF
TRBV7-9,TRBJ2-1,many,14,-,CASSPWGFENEQFF
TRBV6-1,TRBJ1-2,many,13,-,CASSQEGRGGYTF
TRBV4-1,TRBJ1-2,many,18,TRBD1,CASSQDRGRGLTNYGYTF
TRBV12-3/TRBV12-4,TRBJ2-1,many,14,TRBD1,CASSNGQGANEQFF
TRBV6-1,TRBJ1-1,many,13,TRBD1,CASSRTGNTEAFF